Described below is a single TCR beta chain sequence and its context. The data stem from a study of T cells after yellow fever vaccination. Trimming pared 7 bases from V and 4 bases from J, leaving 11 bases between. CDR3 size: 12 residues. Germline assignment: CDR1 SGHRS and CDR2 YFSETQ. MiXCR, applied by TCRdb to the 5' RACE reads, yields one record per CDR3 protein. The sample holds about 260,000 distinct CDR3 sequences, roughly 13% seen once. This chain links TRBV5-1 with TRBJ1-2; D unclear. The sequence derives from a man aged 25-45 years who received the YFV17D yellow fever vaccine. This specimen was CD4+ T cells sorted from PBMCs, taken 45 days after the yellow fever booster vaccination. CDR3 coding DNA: TGCGCCAGCGCGAACGAGGGCTATGGCTACACCTTC. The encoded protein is CASANEGYGYTF.